One and the same sample provided the 18 T cell receptor beta chains below, sequenced in a study of regulatory T cells in long-lasting Graves disease. Both iRepertoire HTBI primers and Arm-PCR of CDR3 regions were used to build the TCR beta libraries. TCRdb re-called the multiplex PCR reads through MiXCR, storing one row per CDR3 protein. The sample includes some 470,000 distinct CDR3 sequences, about 22% of them seen just once. The sample's time point: persistent/refractory GD, antithyroid drugs over 5 years with positive TRAb. The TCR library used RNA extracted from PBMCs. This sample comprised peripheral blood mononuclear cells (PBMCs), obtained when the disease was refractory, from a patient treated with antithyroid drugs. Source of these receptors: a female donor with Graves disease.

The J gene is TRBJ1-2, the V gene TRBV5-5, with TRBD1 as a possible D gene (5 bases). Germline V gives CDR1 SGHKS, CDR2 YYEKEE (reference sequence). Trimming pared 3 bases from V and 8 bases from J, leaving 14 bases between. CDR3 length: 13 amino acids. The CDR3 loop is CASSWGPSQGYTF. For the CDR3, the DNA is TGTGCCAGCAGCTGGGGACCATCGCAGGGCTACACCTTC.

This clonotype was observed a few times. V and J are TRBV2 and TRBJ2-7; TRBD2 matches at 7 bases. V dropped 6 bases and J dropped 6; count of bases not matched to a gene: 17. The CDR3 covers 16 residues. Germline CDR1 and CDR2: SNHLY and FYNNEI. The CDR3 is CASRESGGSGPVEQYF. The CDR3 nucleotides read TGTGCCAGCAGGGAATCCGGGGGGTCGGGTCCGGTCGAGCAGTACTTC.

This clonotype has a handful of counts. V is TRBV7-6 and J is TRBJ2-7, with 10 bases aligning to TRBD2. V gave up 5 bases and J gave up 2 bases; unmatched junction bases: 9. The CDR3 length is 16 residues. Germline CDR1 SGHVS, CDR2 FNYEAQ. The CDR3 nucleotides read TGTGCCAGCAGCCCTGCCGGGACTAGCGTCCCCTACGAGCAGTACTTC. It codes for CASSPAGTSVPYEQYF. The entire variable domain, with the rest obtained from reference TRBV7-6 and TRBJ2-7, is as follows: GAGVSQSPRYKVTKRGQDVALRCDPISGHVSLYWYRQALGQGPEFLTYFNYEAQQDKSGLPNDRFSAERPEGSISTLTIQRTEQRDSAMYRCASSPAGTSVPYEQYFGPGTRLTVT.

The CDR3 nucleotides read TGTGCCAGCAGCCGTTCCGGGACAGAGAACACAGATACGCAGTATTTT. This encodes CASSRSGTENTDTQYF. The V call is TRBV3-1, the J call TRBJ2-3, with TRBD1 matching 7 bases. The CDR3 sequence is 16 residues long. Trimming at V came to 4 bases and at J to 2 bases, leaving 9 bases not matched to a gene. Per germline, CDR1 LGHDT and CDR2 YNNKEL (reference sequence).

This clonotype has a count of ten or more. This chain links TRBV24-1 with TRBJ1-2; D not resolved. This CDR3 has 13 residues. CDR1 KGHDR and CDR2 SFDVKD come from the germline V gene. Trimming stripped 4 bases from V and 2 bases from J, with 7 bases between. In nucleotides, the CDR3 is TGTGCCACCAGTGAGGGGATCAACTATGGCTACACCTTC. Protein product: CATSEGINYGYTF.

As to this clonotype: Since no conserved phenylalanine or tryptophan closes the CDR3, a read error is the likely cause. The J gene is TRBJ2-5, the V gene TRBV29-1; perhaps TRBD2 as D (6 bases). Germline CDR1 SQVTM, CDR2 ANQGSEA. V gave up 5 bases and J gave up 4 bases, with 17 bases separating them. The CDR3 totals 14 residues. The CDR3 reads CSVFLSGERETQYL. CDR3 bases: TGCAGCGTTTTTTTATCGGGAGAACGAGAGACCCAGTACCTC.

This clonotype has just a few counts. The chain joins TRBV28 to TRBJ2-7; TRBD1 or TRBD2 may be the D gene (6 bases each). The V gene lost 3 bases and the J gene lost 0 bases, with 15 bases spanning the gap. The CDR3 totals 16 residues. From germline, CDR1 is MDHEN and CDR2 SYDVKM. The CDR3 nucleotides read TGTGCCAGCAGTTTTTCCTGGGGGGCTTCCTCCTACGAGCAGTACTTC. This codes for CASSFSWGASSYEQYF. The entire variable domain, with the rest obtained from reference TRBV28 and TRBJ2-7, is as follows: DVKVTQSSRYLVKRTGEKVFLECVQDMDHENMFWYRQDPGLGLRLIYFSYDVKMKEKGDIPEGYSVSREKKERFSLILESASTNQTSMYLCASSFSWGASSYEQYFGPGTRLTVT.

This clonotype has ten or more counts. CDR3 loop: CASSYSHRGNYGYTF. Here the CDR3 DNA reads TGTGCCAGCAGTTACTCACACAGGGGAAACTATGGCTACACCTTC. This sequence joins TRBV6-5 and TRBJ1-2; TRBD1 aligns across 7 bases. This CDR3 spans 15 amino acids. V lost 0 bases, J lost 2 bases, and 3 bases stayed unmatched. Germline V gene sequence: CDR1 MNHEY, CDR2 SVGAGI.

This clonotype was counted at least ten times. In nucleotides, the CDR3 is TGTGCCAGCAGCTTAGTTGGGACCTACGAGCAGTACTTC. Encoded protein: CASSLVGTYEQYF. V usage is TRBV7-2 and J usage is TRBJ2-7; D gene unclear. Germline CDR1 is SGHTA and CDR2 is FQGNSA. The V end lost 1 base, the J end lost 2 bases, and 6 bases lay between the germline ends. The CDR3 is 13 residues long. Filled out from reference TRBV7-2 and TRBJ2-7, the complete variable domain reads GAGVSQSPSNKVTEKGKDVELRCDPISGHTALYWYRQSLGQGLEFLIYFQGNSAPDKSGLPSDRFSAERTGGSVSTLTIQRTQQEDSAVYLCASSLVGTYEQYFGPGTRLTVT.

This clonotype was recorded at least ten times. The chain combines TRBV20-1 with TRBJ1-2, with 7 bases aligning to TRBD1. The ends lost 5 bases at V and 4 bases at J; junction bases unmatched: 10. Per germline, CDR1 DFQATT and CDR2 SNEGSKA (reference sequence). The CDR3 has 14 residues. Here the CDR3 reads CSASQTGVGYGYTF. The CDR3, as DNA: TGCAGTGCTTCCCAAACAGGGGTCGGCTATGGCTACACCTTC.

This clonotype showed up just a few times. The V and J genes are TRBV19 and TRBJ2-5; D might be TRBD2 (6 bases). V lost 2 bases, J lost 5 bases, and 12 bases lay in between. CDR3 length: 14 residues. CDR1 is LNHDA, CDR2 SQIVND, per germline (reference sequence). CDR3 residues: CASSISGTSETQYF. The CDR3 nucleotides read TGTGCCAGTAGTATATCGGGGACTTCGGAGACCCAGTACTTC. Full variable domain (remainder filled in from reference TRBV19 and TRBJ2-5): DGGITQSPKYLFRKEGQNVTLSCEQNLNHDAMYWYRQDPGQGLRLIYYSQIVNDFQKGDIAEGYSVSREKKESFPLTVTSAQKNPTAFYLCASSISGTSETQYFGPGTRLLVL.

This chain uses TRBV9 with TRBJ1-2; D gene ambiguous. Germline V gene lookup returns CDR1 SGDLS and CDR2 YYNGEE. Trimming stripped 4 bases from V and 0 bases from J, with 13 bases between. There are 15 residues in the CDR3. In DNA form, the CDR3 reads TGTGCCAGCAGCCTCACCTCCCGGGCTAACTATGGCTACACCTTC. It codes for CASSLTSRANYGYTF.

The rearrangement joins TRBV6-5 to TRBJ2-2, with D unclear. The CDR3 length is 16 residues. CDR1 is MNHEY and CDR2 is SVGAGI in the germline V gene. Trimming took 2 bases from V and 4 from J, leaving 14 bases between them. DNA for the CDR3: TGTGCCAGCAGTTACCCCCACTCGGTATCCACCGGGGAGCTGTTTTTT. Protein: CASSYPHSVSTGELFF.

This clonotype was seen at least ten times. In DNA form, the CDR3 reads TGTGCCAGCAGACCGACAGGGATATCCGGGGAGCTGTTTTTT. Translating it yields CASRPTGISGELFF. J is TRBJ2-2 and V is TRBV2, with 7 bases lining up with TRBD1. The CDR3 runs to 14 residues. The trim removed 6 bases at V and 6 bases at J, leaving 7 bases unmatched. CDR1 and CDR2 from the germline V gene are SNHLY and FYNNEI.

About this clonotype: This may come from a read error, since a much larger clone is one base off. Lacking the conserved final phenylalanine or tryptophan, this CDR3 likely reflects a read error. The chain is built from TRBV24-1 and TRBJ1-2; TRBD1 might be the D (5 bases). The V end was cut by 0 bases, the J end by 1 base, with 11 bases between. The CDR3 is 16 amino acids. From germline, CDR1 is KGHDR and CDR2 SFDVKD. CDR3 DNA sequence: TGTGCCACCAGTGATTTGCTTTGGGACGGTAACTATGGCTACACCCTC. It yields the protein CATSDLLWDGNYGYTL.

This clonotype was counted many times. This chain joins TRBV28 and TRBJ2-7; D is unresolved. This CDR3 contains 11 residues. Germline CDR1 and CDR2: MDHEN and SYDVKM. Trimming left V 7 bases short and J 7 bases short, with 11 bases between. CDR3 in amino acids: CASNWVGEQYF. In DNA, the CDR3 is TGTGCCAGCAACTGGGTTGGGGAGCAGTACTTC.

In this sample, this clonotype turned up many times. V usage is TRBV12-3 or TRBV12-4 and J usage is TRBJ1-2; no reliable D call. V was clipped by 2 bases and J by 2 bases, with 9 bases between them. The CDR3 covers 14 residues. Here the CDR3 reads CASSLNPENYGYTF. The CDR3 nucleotides read TGTGCCAGCAGTTTAAATCCGGAAAACTATGGCTACACCTTC.

This clonotype has at least ten counts. The V call is TRBV2, the J call TRBJ1-6; D not certain. The V gene lost 3 bases and the J gene lost 8 bases, with 14 bases spanning the gap. CDR3 length: 15 amino acids. The germline gives CDR1 SNHLY, CDR2 FYNNEI. CDR3 sequence: CASSEALDADSPLHF. The CDR3 region has the DNA TGTGCCAGCAGTGAGGCATTAGACGCGGATTCACCCCTCCACTTT. Using reference TRBV2 and TRBJ1-6 for the parts outside the CDR3, the full variable domain is EPEVTQTPSHQVTQMGQEVILRCVPISNHLYFYWYRQILGQKVEFLVSFYNNEISEKSEIFDDQFSVERPDGSNFTLKIRSTKLEDSAMYFCASSEALDADSPLHFGNGTRLTVT.